This is a list of T cell receptor beta chains from one sample in a study of blood T cell repertoires in COVID-19. Clones were sequenced by immunoSEQ multiplex PCR, and TCRdb holds only the in-frame ones, with some missing. Of roughly 380,000 clones detected, about 87% appear once; the ten largest clones hold 1% to 1.5%. The sequenced sample was PBMCs or T cells enriched from blood (not recorded which). The receptor set was obtained from a man under 40 who had recovered from COVID-19. Each CDR3 is given with its conserved first and last residue. The order of the fields is D gene, V gene, J gene, clone size, CDR3 DNA, CDR3 protein. The D gene is left open where the match is weak. Not every row has a clone size; where given, it reads once, few, many or a size class.

D gene: TRBD1
V gene: TRBV7-9
J gene: TRBJ1-1
clone size: NA
CDR3 DNA: TGTGCCAGCAGCCCAGACAGGGGAGGGGGCACTGAAGCTTTCTTT
CDR3 protein: CASSPDRGGGTEAFF

D gene: NA
V gene: TRBV2
J gene: TRBJ2-1
clone size: NA
CDR3 DNA: TGTGCCAGCAGCGCTACAGGGATAGGTTACAATGAGCAGTTCTTC
CDR3 protein: CASSATGIGYNEQFF

D gene: NA
V gene: TRBV30
J gene: TRBJ2-1
clone size: NA
CDR3 DNA: TGTGCCTGGAGTCCTCAGGTCCACAATGAGCAGTTCTTC
CDR3 protein: CAWSPQVHNEQFF

D gene: NA
V gene: TRBV19
J gene: TRBJ1-5
clone size: NA
CDR3 DNA: TGTGCCAGTAGTCTGTCCTTTTGGCCCCAGCATTTT
CDR3 protein: CASSLSFWPQHF

D gene: NA
V gene: TRBV7-2
J gene: TRBJ2-7
clone size: NA
CDR3 DNA: TGTGCCAGCAGCTTAGGCGGCCTCGGGTCCTACGAGCAGTACTTC
CDR3 protein: CASSLGGLGSYEQYF

D gene: TRBD1
V gene: TRBV5-1
J gene: TRBJ1-2
clone size: NA
CDR3 DNA: TGCGCCAGCAGCCCGTCCGGACAGGGGAATGGCTACACCTTC
CDR3 protein: CASSPSGQGNGYTF

D gene: TRBD1
V gene: TRBV4-1
J gene: TRBJ1-1
clone size: once
CDR3 DNA: TGCGCCAGCAGCCTACCCTCCGGGACAGGGTACACTGAAGCTTTCTTT
CDR3 protein: CASSLPSGTGYTEAFF

D gene: NA
V gene: TRBV7-9
J gene: TRBJ1-2
clone size: NA
CDR3 DNA: TGTGCCAGCAGCTCCCGTCCCGGGAATGGCTACACCTTC
CDR3 protein: CASSSRPGNGYTF

D gene: NA
V gene: TRBV6-5
J gene: TRBJ1-1
clone size: NA
CDR3 DNA: TGTGCCAGCAGTTTAAGGCAGGGGAACACTGAAGCTTTCTTT
CDR3 protein: CASSLRQGNTEAFF

D gene: TRBD1
V gene: TRBV2
J gene: TRBJ1-2
clone size: many
CDR3 DNA: TGTGCCAGCAGTCGGGACAGGGGGATCTATGGCTACACCTTC
CDR3 protein: CASSRDRGIYGYTF

D gene: TRBD2
V gene: TRBV7-8
J gene: TRBJ2-7
clone size: once
CDR3 DNA: TGTGCCAGCAGCCCGACCCCGGCGGGGGGACTTTACGAGCAGTACTTC
CDR3 protein: CASSPTPAGGLYEQYF

D gene: NA
V gene: TRBV2
J gene: TRBJ1-1
clone size: few
CDR3 DNA: TGTGCCAGCAGTGTAGGGGAGGGCAGGGCAGCTTTCTTT
CDR3 protein: CASSVGEGRAAFF

D gene: NA
V gene: TRBV25-1
J gene: TRBJ2-7
clone size: NA
CDR3 DNA: TGTGCCAGCAGTGACCGGGTTAACTCCTACGAGCAGTACTTC
CDR3 protein: CASSDRVNSYEQYF

D gene: TRBD1
V gene: TRBV11-1
J gene: TRBJ1-6
clone size: once
CDR3 DNA: TGTGCCAGCAGCTTACGGGACAGGGACAATTCACCCCTCCACTTT
CDR3 protein: CASSLRDRDNSPLHF

D gene: NA
V gene: TRBV12-3/TRBV12-4
J gene: TRBJ1-2
clone size: NA
CDR3 DNA: TGTGCCAGCAGCCAGACGGACTCCTCGGGGTACACCTTC
CDR3 protein: CASSQTDSSGYTF

D gene: NA
V gene: TRBV18
J gene: TRBJ2-7
clone size: NA
CDR3 DNA: TGTGCCAGCTCACCGGGACTCCAAGCCTACGAGCAGTACTTC
CDR3 protein: CASSPGLQAYEQYF

D gene: NA
V gene: TRBV30
J gene: TRBJ1-5
clone size: few
CDR3 DNA: TGTGCCTGGAGTCAGGATATGGGCCGTCAGCCCCAGCATTTT
CDR3 protein: CAWSQDMGRQPQHF

D gene: NA
V gene: TRBV25-1
J gene: TRBJ1-5
clone size: NA
CDR3 DNA: TGTGCCAGCAGTGAAACGGGATTCAATCAGCCCCAGCATTTT
CDR3 protein: CASSETGFNQPQHF

D gene: NA
V gene: TRBV5-6
J gene: TRBJ2-3
clone size: NA
CDR3 DNA: TGTGCCAGCAGCTTCCAGAATCAGGCATTCAGCACAGATACGCAGTATTTT
CDR3 protein: CASSFQNQAFSTDTQYF

D gene: TRBD1
V gene: TRBV13
J gene: TRBJ1-2
clone size: NA
CDR3 DNA: TGTGCCAGCAGCTTCGGAGGGGGCGGGCGTGGCTACACCTTC
CDR3 protein: CASSFGGGGRGYTF